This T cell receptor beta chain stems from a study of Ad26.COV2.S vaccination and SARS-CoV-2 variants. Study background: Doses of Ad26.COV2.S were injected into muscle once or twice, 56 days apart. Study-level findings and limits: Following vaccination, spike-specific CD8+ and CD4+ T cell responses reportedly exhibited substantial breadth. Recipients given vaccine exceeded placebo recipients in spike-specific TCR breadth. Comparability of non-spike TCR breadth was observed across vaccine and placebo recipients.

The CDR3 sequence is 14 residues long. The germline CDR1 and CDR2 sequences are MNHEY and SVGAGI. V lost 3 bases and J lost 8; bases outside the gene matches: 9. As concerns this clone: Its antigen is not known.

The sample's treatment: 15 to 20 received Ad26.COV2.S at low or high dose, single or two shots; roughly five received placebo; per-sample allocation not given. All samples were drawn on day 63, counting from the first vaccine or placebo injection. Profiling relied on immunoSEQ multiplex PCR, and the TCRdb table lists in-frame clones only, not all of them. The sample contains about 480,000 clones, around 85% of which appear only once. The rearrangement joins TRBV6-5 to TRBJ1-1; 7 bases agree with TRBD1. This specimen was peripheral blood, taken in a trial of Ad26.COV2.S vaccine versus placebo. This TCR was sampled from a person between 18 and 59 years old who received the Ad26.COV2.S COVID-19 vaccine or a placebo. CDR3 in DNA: TGTGCCAGCAGTTATTCGGGACAGAAAGGAGAAGCTTTCTTT. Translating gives CASSYSGQKGEAFF.